Listed here are 16 T cell receptor beta chains from one sample, sequenced in a study of OX40 agonist ivuxolimab in advanced cancers. Libraries were prepared by immunoSEQ multiplex PCR; TCRdb keeps only in-frame clonotypes and omits some of them. The table lists 75,000 to 95,000 clones, approximately 85% of them singletons. The sequenced sample was CD4+ or CD8+ T cells sorted from blood, obtained in a trial of the OX40 agonist ivuxolimab. Source of these receptors: an adult with an advanced solid tumor such as melanoma, head and neck, liver or kidney cancer.

J is TRBJ2-5 and V is TRBV5-1; TRBD1 aligns across 8 bases. CDR1 and CDR2 from the germline V gene are SGHRS and YFSETQ. The J segment lost 7 bases and the V segment lost 4 bases, leaving 9 bases of the junction unmatched. This CDR3 comprises 14 residues. The CDR3 is CASSPTGGDVTQYF. For the CDR3, the DNA is TGCGCCAGCAGCCCCACAGGGGGTGACGTGACCCAGTACTTC.

The J gene is TRBJ2-7, the V gene TRBV5-1; D may be TRBD2 (6 bases). V shed 4 bases and J shed 4 bases, with 18 bases lying between them. CDR1 and CDR2 from the germline V gene are SGHRS and YFSETQ. This CDR3 spans 15 amino acids. CDR3 loop: CASSADMSAGYEQYF. CDR3 nucleotides: TGCGCCAGCAGCGCCGATATGTCTGCGGGGTACGAGCAGTACTTC. Variable domain in full (rest from reference TRBV5-1 and TRBJ2-7): KAGVTQTPRYLIKTRGQQVTLSCSPISGHRSVSWYQQTPGQGLQFLFEYFSETQRNKGNFPGRFSGRQFSNSRSEMNVSTLELGDSALYLCASSADMSAGYEQYFGPGTRLTVT.

The rearrangement uses TRBV10-2 and TRBJ2-6; D is undetermined. CDR1 is WSHSY and CDR2 is SAAADI in the germline V gene. CDR3 length: 14 amino acids. Trimming took off 7 bases at V and 0 bases at J, with 7 bases between the two ends. CDR3 loop: CASIPSSGANVLTF. The CDR3 nucleotides read TGCGCCAGCATCCCTAGCTCTGGGGCCAACGTCCTGACTTTC.

This chain joins TRBV4-2 and TRBJ2-5; perhaps TRBD2 as D (6 bases). Per germline, CDR1 LGHNA and CDR2 YNFKEQ. Trimming pared 5 bases from V and 0 bases from J, leaving 13 bases between. The CDR3 loop spans 15 amino acids. CDR3 region: CASSSIRDYQETQYF. The CDR3, as DNA: TGTGCCAGCAGCTCAATCCGGGACTACCAAGAGACCCAGTACTTC.

The V and J genes are TRBV5-4 and TRBJ1-3; D may be TRBD1 (6 bases). Trimming left V 1 base short and J 2 bases short, with 22 bases between. Germline CDR1 and CDR2: SGHNT and YYREEE (reference sequence). This CDR3 has 19 residues. This CDR3 reads CASSLRAGGGPRAGNTIYF. DNA for the CDR3: TGTGCCAGCAGCTTGAGGGCCGGTGGGGGCCCGCGGGCTGGAAACACCATATATTTT.

The rearrangement joins TRBV7-2 to TRBJ2-1; a possible D gene is TRBD1 (5 bases). Germline CDR1 reads SGHTA; CDR2 reads FQGNSA. The CDR3 extends over 15 amino acids. Trimming left V 1 base short and J 7 bases short, with 14 bases between. CDR3 nucleotides: TGTGCCAGCAGCTTAGAAGGGGAAGCAGGGAATGAGCAGTTCTTC. Its translation: CASSLEGEAGNEQFF.

The chain combines TRBV6-1 with TRBJ2-2, with D perhaps given as TRBD1 or TRBD2 (5 bases each). Looked up from germline, CDR1 is MNHNS and CDR2 is SASEGT. The CDR3 spans 15 residues. Between the trimmed V and J ends, which lost 4 bases and 4 bases, there was a span of 13 bases. CDR3 in amino acids: CASSGRKGTTGELFF. CDR3 bases: TGTGCCAGCAGTGGGAGGAAGGGGACCACCGGGGAGCTGTTTTTT.

The rearrangement joins TRBV7-3 to TRBJ2-1, with 9 positions matching TRBD1. The CDR3 has 15 amino acids. Germline assignment: CDR1 SGHTA and CDR2 FQGTGA. Trimming took 4 bases from V and 14 from J; bases not matched to a gene: 15. CDR3 loop: CASSSPGQGSLEKFF. The DNA for the CDR3 is TGTGCCAGCAGCTCGCCGGGACAGGGAAGTTTGGAAAAGTTCTTC.

V gene TRBV10-3 combines with J gene TRBJ1-2; 9 nucleotides agree with TRBD1. The CDR3 contains 15 residues. Germline V gives CDR1 ENHRY, CDR2 SYGVKD. The V gene end was trimmed by 7 bases and the J gene end by 6 bases; junction bases not matched to a gene: 12. Written as DNA, the CDR3 is TGTGCCATCACCGGGGACAGGGAGGATCATAATGGCTACACCTTC. Its protein is CAITGDREDHNGYTF.

On this clone: It is unclear where the CDR3 begins or ends on the DNA, so no DNA is shown, and the CDR3 is as TCRdb lists it. The chain links TRBV4-3 to TRBJ2-7; TRBD2, the D gene given by the table, was not confirmed from the DNA. A total of 16 residues make up the CDR3, ends included. Germline V gene lookup returns CDR1 LGHNA and CDR2 YSLEER. CDR3 residues: CASSPSVRGNLYEQYF.

J is TRBJ1-3 and V is TRBV14, with D possibly being TRBD1 (6 bases). Trimming pared 1 base from V and 2 bases from J, leaving 9 bases between. Germline values: CDR1 SGHDN, CDR2 FVKESK. This CDR3 has 15 residues. The CDR3 DNA is TGTGCCAGCAGCCAAGTTAAGGGGGCTGGAAACACCATATATTTT. The encoded protein is CASSQVKGAGNTIYF.

This chain connects TRBV7-2 to TRBJ1-6; a weak D match, TRBD1 (5 bases). Germline V gene sequence: CDR1 SGHTA, CDR2 FQGNSA. The length of the CDR3 is 16 residues. V lost 4 bases to trimming and J lost 11 bases, with 21 bases between them. For the CDR3, the DNA is TGTGCCAGCAGCTCCCCGTCAGTCCAGGGAGGTGCACCCCTCCACTTT. It encodes CASSSPSVQGGAPLHF.

The J gene is TRBJ2-7, the V gene TRBV19; weak D call: TRBD1 (6 bases). Trimming took off 1 base at V and 6 bases at J, with 16 bases between the two ends. The CDR3 is 15 amino acids. CDR1 LNHDA and CDR2 SQIVND come from the germline V gene (reference sequence). CDR3 sequence: CASSIGVRGSGEQYF. CDR3 in DNA: TGTGCCAGTAGTATAGGGGTCAGGGGATCAGGCGAGCAGTACTTC.

The chain joins TRBV28 to TRBJ1-6; the D gene is possibly TRBD1 (5 bases). Germline V CDR1 and CDR2: MDHEN, SYDVKM. Trimming shortened V by 6 bases and J by 7 bases, and 19 bases separated the two germline ends. This CDR3 is built from 16 residues. CDR3 in DNA: TGTGCCAGCAGCCTACCCTACGGGGGGACCAATTCACCCCTCCACTTT. Protein product: CASSLPYGGTNSPLHF.

The chain links TRBV18 to TRBJ2-3; D is undetermined. Germline V gives CDR1 KGHSH, CDR2 LQKENI. Trimming removed 3 bases from V and 5 bases from J, with 9 bases in between. The CDR3 is made up of 13 amino acids. CDR3 nucleotide sequence: TGTGCCAGCTCACCTCCACGCGGAGATACGCAGTATTTT. This gives the protein CASSPPRGDTQYF.

The chain is built from TRBV19 and TRBJ1-4; D gene ambiguous. V was cut by 10 bases and J by 4 bases, with 16 bases left in between. The germline gives CDR1 LNHDA, CDR2 SQIVND (reference sequence). This CDR3 has 14 residues. Here the CDR3 reads CATRLGRYNEKLFF. The DNA for the CDR3 is TGTGCCACTCGCTTGGGTCGGTATAATGAAAAACTGTTTTTT.